This TCR beta chain derives from a study of neurological immune-mediated disorders. Findings and caveats of the study: The absence of any CDR3 amino acid sequence shared by expanded clones across subjects suggests that repertoires were private in all groups. The level of TCR clonal expansion was highest in patients with HTLV-1-associated myelopathy and lowest in multiple sclerosis, where it fell below the level seen in healthy controls.

The unsorted libraries were generated from a total of 2 million PBMCs, which had been stored in RNAlater at -80 C. In this sample, this clonotype turned up many times. Its antigen is unidentified. The CDR3 spans 15 residues. V was trimmed by 1 base and J by 4 bases, leaving 10 bases between them. The V gene's germline CDR1 is LGHNA and CDR2 YNFKEQ. The cDNA was produced through 5'RACE with 10-nucleotide random UMIs. Via MiXCR, TCRdb re-called the 5' RACE reads, giving one row per CDR3 protein. The table lists 70,000 to 95,000 distinct CDR3 sequences, approximately 17% of them singletons. The sequencing input was PBMCs. This TCR was recovered from a woman aged 40 to 50 in good health. V gene TRBV4-2 combines with J gene TRBJ2-2, with D unresolved. The CDR3 reads CASSQVRTATGELFF. DNA of the CDR3: TGTGCCAGCAGCCAAGTTCGAACGGCCACCGGGGAGCTGTTTTTT.